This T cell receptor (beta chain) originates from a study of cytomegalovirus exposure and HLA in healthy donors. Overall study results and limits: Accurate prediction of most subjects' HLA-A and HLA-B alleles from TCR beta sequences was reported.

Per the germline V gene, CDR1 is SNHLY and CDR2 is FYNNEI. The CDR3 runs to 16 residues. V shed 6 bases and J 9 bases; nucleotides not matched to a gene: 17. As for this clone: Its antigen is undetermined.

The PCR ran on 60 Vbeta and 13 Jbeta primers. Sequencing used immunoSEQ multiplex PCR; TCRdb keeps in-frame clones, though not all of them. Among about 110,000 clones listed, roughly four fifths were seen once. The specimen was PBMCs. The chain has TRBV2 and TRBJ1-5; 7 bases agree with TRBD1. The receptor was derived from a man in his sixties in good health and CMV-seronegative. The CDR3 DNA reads TGTGCCAGCAGAAAATCCCTCGACAGGGCGGACGGGCCCCAGCATTTT. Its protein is CASRKSLDRADGPQHF.